These 27 T cell receptor beta chains were all obtained from the same sample, sequenced in a study of blood T cell repertoires in COVID-19. Profiling relied on immunoSEQ multiplex PCR, and the TCRdb table lists in-frame clones only, not all of them. The profile shows about 200,000 clones, 86% of them singletons. What was sequenced was PBMCs or T cells enriched from blood (not recorded which). These receptor sequences come from a woman between 35 and 50 years old in a cohort exposed to, infected with or recovered from COVID-19 (not recorded which).

V and J are TRBV9 and TRBJ2-7, with TRBD2 identical over 14 bases. The CDR3 is 15 amino acids. V was clipped by 7 bases and J by 5 bases; unmatched bases: 8. Germline V gene lookup returns CDR1 SGDLS and CDR2 YYNGEE. CDR3 bases: TGTGCCAGCGCGACCGGGACTAGCGGGAGAAACGAGCAGTACTTC. It is translated as CASATGTSGRNEQYF.

This rearrangement joins TRBV6-2 or TRBV6-3 to TRBJ2-7; 14 bases are shared with TRBD2. J lost 3 bases, V lost 5 bases, and 9 bases had no gene match. This CDR3 is 17 amino acids long. Germline assignment: CDR1 MNHEY and CDR2 SVGEGT. CDR3: CASSPGLAGERFYEQYF. Written as DNA, the CDR3 is TGTGCCAGCAGTCCGGGACTAGCGGGAGAAAGGTTCTACGAGCAGTACTTC.

The chain uses TRBV24-1 and TRBJ1-4, with 11 bases that match TRBD1. CDR3 length equals 17 residues. The V segment lost 9 bases and the J segment 4 bases; nucleotides outside the gene matches: 12. The germline CDR1 and CDR2 sequences are KGHDR and SFDVKD. The chain's CDR3 is CATGSLGTGGCNEKLFF. CDR3 in DNA: TGTGCCACCGGAAGTTTGGGGACAGGGGGTTGTAATGAAAAACTGTTTTTT.

The J gene is TRBJ1-3, the V gene TRBV4-1; D is unresolved. This CDR3 has 15 residues. V was trimmed by 4 bases and J by 0 bases, leaving 10 bases between them. Germline lookup yields CDR1 MGHRA and CDR2 YSYEKL. Here the CDR3 reads CASSPTPSSGNTIYF. The CDR3 nucleotides read TGCGCCAGCAGCCCAACTCCTAGCTCTGGAAACACCATATATTTT.

The chain recombines TRBV24-1 with TRBJ2-7, with TRBD2 identical over 7 bases. This CDR3 region has 17 residues. J gave up 1 base and V 1 base, and 9 bases lay outside the gene matches. The germline gives CDR1 KGHDR, CDR2 SFDVKD. The CDR3 sequence: CATSDLIAGKHSYEQYF. CDR3 nucleotides: TGTGCCACCAGTGATTTAATAGCGGGCAAACATTCCTACGAGCAGTACTTC.

The chain recombines TRBV30 with TRBJ1-1; D call uncertain. Germline V gene lookup returns CDR1 GTSNPN and CDR2 SVGIG (reference sequence). The CDR3 loop spans 12 amino acids. V was cut by 2 bases and J by 3 bases, with 7 bases left in between. CDR3 sequence (DNA): TGTGCCTGGAGTTCGGTATACACTGAAGCTTTCTTT. Its translation: CAWSSVYTEAFF.

The gene calls are TRBV9 and TRBJ2-1; no definite D call. The germline V gene encodes CDR1 SGDLS and CDR2 YYNGEE. V gave up 4 bases and J gave up 6 bases, with 8 bases separating them. The CDR3 contains 12 residues. The CDR3 sequence is CASSLYTNEQFF. The CDR3 bases are TGTGCCAGCAGCCTCTATACCAATGAGCAGTTCTTC.

V usage is TRBV2 and J usage is TRBJ2-7; 7 nucleotides line up with TRBD1. V shed 4 bases and J 0 bases; nucleotides not matched to a gene: 9. CDR1 is SNHLY and CDR2 is FYNNEI in the germline V gene. The CDR3 consists of 16 residues. The CDR3 coding sequence is TGTGCCAGCAGTGTACTGGACAGGAGGAGCTCCTACGAGCAGTACTTC. Protein sequence: CASSVLDRRSSYEQYF.

The sample holds a few counts of this clone. The J gene is TRBJ2-7, the V gene TRBV11-3, with 12 bases that match TRBD2. This CDR3 is built from 15 residues. V was clipped by 2 bases and J by 4 bases; unmatched bases: 3. Germline values: CDR1 SGHNT, CDR2 YENEEA. CDR3 sequence reads: CASSLRLAGEYEQYF. The CDR3 DNA follows: TGTGCCAGCAGCTTACGACTAGCGGGAGAATACGAGCAGTACTTC.

This chain links TRBV6-2 or TRBV6-3 with TRBJ1-6; a weak D match, TRBD1 (6 bases). Germline V gene lookup returns CDR1 MNHEY and CDR2 SVGEGT. This CDR3 has 16 amino acids. Deletions cut 3 bases from V and 8 bases from J, with 17 bases between. CDR3: CASSYPPGHHYSPLHF. The CDR3 DNA reads TGTGCCAGCAGTTATCCCCCGGGACACCATTATTCACCCCTCCACTTT.

This rearrangement joins TRBV19 to TRBJ2-7; 8 bases line up with TRBD1. The CDR3 spans 16 residues. Germline CDR1 LNHDA, CDR2 SQIVND (reference sequence). The junction had 7 bases not matched to a gene; V was cut back by 1 base and J by 2 bases. The CDR3 DNA is TGTGCCAGTAGTATAGTGCCCGGGACAGGACCCTACGAGCAGTACTTC. This gives the protein CASSIVPGTGPYEQYF.

The chain joins TRBV7-2 to TRBJ1-2; 7 bases fit TRBD1. Germline V gene sequence: CDR1 SGHTA, CDR2 FQGNSA. V lost 11 bases to trimming and J lost 0 bases; unmatched junction nucleotides: 3. The length of the CDR3 is 12 residues. The CDR3 loop is CASGQPNYGYTF. DNA for the CDR3: TGTGCCTCGGGACAGCCTAACTATGGCTACACCTTC.

The rearrangement joins TRBV7-2 to TRBJ1-3; a weak D match, TRBD1 (5 bases). The V gene lost 5 bases and the J gene lost 0 bases, with 11 bases spanning the gap. In germline, CDR1 is SGHTA, CDR2 FQGNSA. The CDR3 length is 15 residues. The DNA for the CDR3 is TGTGCCAGCAGCCCGGGGGGGACCTCTGGAAACACCATATATTTT. This gives the protein CASSPGGTSGNTIYF.

This clone showed up just once. The V call is TRBV6-6, the J call TRBJ2-5, with TRBD1 matching 7 bases. This CDR3 comprises 15 residues. Germline-derived CDR1 and CDR2 are MNHNY and SVGAGI (reference sequence). The trim removed 5 bases at V and 3 bases at J, leaving 9 bases unmatched. Here the CDR3 DNA reads TGTGCCAGCAGTCCCCTCAGGGGGAAGAAAGAGACCCAGTACTTC. It is translated as CASSPLRGKKETQYF.

This clone was seen a few times. The rearrangement joins TRBV5-1 to TRBJ1-1; 7 bases fit TRBD1. Germline loops: CDR1 SGHRS, CDR2 YFSETQ. The CDR3 is 14 amino acids. The junction had 7 bases not matched to a gene; V was cut back by 5 bases and J by 3 bases. CDR3 DNA: TGCGCCAGCAGACAGGGGTATGGGGACACTGAAGCTTTCTTT. Translation gives CASRQGYGDTEAFF.

In this sample, this clone turned up a few times. Other nucleotide sequences in the sample specify the same CDR3. CDR3 loop: CASSLGQGNYEQYF. The DNA for the CDR3 is TGTGCCAGCAGCTTAGGGCAGGGCAACTACGAGCAGTACTTC. The gene calls are TRBV7-9 and TRBJ2-7; possible D gene TRBD1, 5 bases. The V end lost 1 base, the J end lost 3 bases, and 10 bases lay between the germline ends. The CDR3 runs 14 residues. Germline V gene lookup returns CDR1 SEHNR and CDR2 FQNEAQ (reference sequence).

This chain links TRBV6-5 with TRBJ1-5; 7 bases are shared with TRBD1. Germline assignment: CDR1 MNHEY and CDR2 SVGAGI. V lost 5 bases and J lost 6; bases outside the gene matches: 10. There are 15 residues in the CDR3. CDR3 residues: CASSPRDRQLQPQHF. The CDR3 DNA follows: TGTGCCAGCAGTCCCCGGGACAGACAGCTTCAGCCCCAGCATTTT.

The chain recombines TRBV7-9 with TRBJ1-1; maybe TRBD1 (6 bases). The V end was cut by 6 bases, the J end by 4 bases, with 9 bases between. The CDR3 sequence is 12 residues long. Germline V gene lookup returns CDR1 SEHNR and CDR2 FQNEAQ (reference sequence). In DNA, the CDR3 is TGTGCCAGCAGGGCAGGGGTCACTGAAGCTTTCTTT. Translated, it gives CASRAGVTEAFF. Together with reference TRBV7-9 and TRBJ1-1, the CDR3 gives the full variable domain: DTGVSQNPRHKITKRGQNVTFRCDPISEHNRLYWYRQTLGQGPEFLTYFQNEAQLEKSRLLSDRFSAERPKGSFSTLEIQRTEQGDSAMYLCASRAGVTEAFFGQGTRLTVV.

The genes are TRBV4-2 and TRBJ2-7; a weak D match, TRBD1 (6 bases). Trimming pared 6 bases from V and 1 base from J, leaving 19 bases between. The CDR3 consists of 16 residues. Per the germline V gene, CDR1 is LGHNA and CDR2 is YNFKEQ. In DNA form, the CDR3 reads TGTGCCAGCAGTCCATTCCGGACAGATATATCCTACGAGCAGTACTTC. It yields the protein CASSPFRTDISYEQYF.

V usage is TRBV7-9 and J usage is TRBJ2-3; TRBD2 matches at 8 bases. The CDR3 length is 16 residues. V dropped 2 bases and J dropped 4; count of bases not matched to a gene: 8. Germline V gene lookup returns CDR1 SEHNR and CDR2 FQNEAQ (reference sequence). The chain's CDR3 is CASSLIGSGDADTQYF. CDR3 bases: TGTGCCAGCAGCTTAATCGGTAGCGGGGACGCAGATACGCAGTATTTT.

This sequence joins TRBV15 and TRBJ2-1; 10 bases fit TRBD2. Germline V lookup: CDR1 LNHNV, CDR2 YYDKDF (reference sequence). V shed 0 bases, J shed 9 bases, and the junction held 8 bases outside the gene matches. This CDR3 has 16 residues. The CDR3 coding sequence is TGTGCCACCAGCAGAGACCGCAGCGGGGGGGCCCTTGAGCAGTTCTTC. Protein product: CATSRDRSGGALEQFF.

The chain couples TRBV7-8 to TRBJ2-1; no firm D call. V was clipped by 2 bases and J by 7 bases, with 15 bases between them. This CDR3 is built from 15 residues. CDR1 and CDR2 (germline): SGHVS, FQNEAQ. The CDR3: CASSLTPPGRNEQFF. The CDR3 DNA reads as TGTGCCAGCAGCTTAACCCCACCAGGTCGGAATGAGCAGTTCTTC.

The CDR3 DNA is TGTGCCAGCAGTCTAGAGATTCGATGGACAGGGGTGGACGGGGAGCTGTTTTTT. Translated, it gives CASSLEIRWTGVDGELFF. V and J are TRBV2 and TRBJ2-2, with 9 bases aligning to TRBD1. Germline CDR1 and CDR2: SNHLY and FYNNEI. This CDR3 is built from 18 residues. V dropped 5 bases and J dropped 7; count of bases not matched to a gene: 17.

The CDR3 nucleotides are TGTGCCAGCAGCTTAAGGGAGACCCAGGGGATCTATGGCTACACCTTC. Translating gives CASSLRETQGIYGYTF. This chain uses TRBV11-3 with TRBJ1-2; the D gene is possibly TRBD1 (6 bases). Looked up from germline, CDR1 is SGHNT and CDR2 is YENEEA. Trimming removed 2 bases at V and 4 bases at J, with 17 bases between. The CDR3 length is 16 residues.

V is TRBV29-1 and J is TRBJ2-7; the D gene is possibly TRBD1 (6 bases). V gave up 4 bases and J gave up 3 bases, with 10 bases separating them. Germline V CDR1 and CDR2: SQVTM, ANQGSEA. This CDR3 contains 12 residues. The chain's CDR3 is CSVAGHHYEQYF. The CDR3 bases are TGCAGCGTTGCGGGACACCACTACGAGCAGTACTTC.

The genes are TRBV18 and TRBJ1-1, with D uncertain. The CDR3 consists of 14 residues. V gave up 5 bases and J gave up 1 base, with 11 bases separating them. The germline V gene has CDR1 KGHSH and CDR2 LQKENI. CDR3 amino acids: CASSSSGENTEAFF. CDR3 DNA: TGTGCCAGCTCATCCAGCGGAGAGAACACTGAAGCTTTCTTT.

The chain couples TRBV11-2 to TRBJ2-5, with D perhaps matching TRBD1 (5 bases). Germline V lookup: CDR1 SGHAT, CDR2 FQNNGV. The CDR3 is made up of 16 amino acids. V dropped 1 base and J dropped 5 bases, with 17 bases sitting between them. The CDR3 nucleotides read TGTGCCAGCAGCTTAGCCCAGAGGCAGGGATGGGAGACCCAGTACTTC. Its translation: CASSLAQRQGWETQYF.